Sequencing of this TCR beta chain was carried out in a study of regulatory T cells in long-lasting Graves disease (dated by TCRdb to the early 2020s). General notes on the study: Persistent Graves' disease was defined as persistently positive TSH receptor autoantibodies together with antithyroid drug treatment for over 5 years. This study used TCR sequencing and RNA sequencing of peripheral blood to compare persistent Graves' disease patients against newly diagnosed Graves' disease patients. The study was conducted in China and was registered as a clinical trial. A total of about 33 samples underwent TCR sequencing, from about 13 patients with persistent Graves' disease and around 20 patients with newly diagnosed Graves' disease. On average, persistent Graves' disease patients in the clinical cohort had been on antithyroid drugs for about 10.3 years.

There are many counts of this clonotype. Its cognate antigen has yet to be identified. No much larger clone is present one base from it, and per-base qualities are unavailable. On the study overall, not on this receptor specifically: The study examined only peripheral blood because the primary lesion, thyroid tissue, could not be accessed. Persistent patients shared more public clonotypes among themselves (fewer than 3,000) than newly diagnosed patients did (approximately 970). Only the TCR beta chain was sequenced and analyzed. The small sample size was acknowledged by the authors as a limitation that may reduce accuracy. Preferential use of TRBV28, TRBJ1-2 and TRBJ2-5 was observed in persistent disease, whereas TRBV20-1 and TRBJ2-1 were favored in newly diagnosed disease. Lower TCR Shannon entropy and fewer highly expanded clones were observed in persistent Graves' disease patients than in newly diagnosed patients, which suggested clonal expansion.

The method behind the library was multiplex PCR. Sequencing used an Illumina HiSeq 4000. TCR beta libraries were built with iRepertoire HTBI primers and Arm-PCR amplification of CDR3 regions. Before sequencing, the PCR products went through gel purification. The authors processed their data as follows. Gene usage analysis of CDR3 amino acid clonotypes relied on the 55 to 80 TRBV and 15 or so TRBJ segments identified across samples. COPE and FqMerger were used to merge the filtered high-quality paired reads into contigs. Contigs were aligned with BLAST to IMGT TRBV, TRBD and TRBJ reference genes, and CDR3 was defined per IMGT. Any clonotype with a frequency above 0.1% was counted as a highly expanded clone. Repertoire diversity was measured by Shannon entropy, and V-J evenness by the Gini coefficient. A clonotype was considered public if more than one individual shared it. TCRdb reprocessed the public reads (quality trimming at Q25 with fastp, clone calling with MiXCR) and kept in-frame beta chains. Every CDR3 protein is listed once, alongside the most common genes and DNA of its rows. TCRdb's processing, not the authors', yielded these V and J calls. A total of approximately 400,000 distinct CDR3 sequences appear in this sample, 20% of them only once. Around 21% of the sample comes from the top ten.

From the cysteine up to the phenylalanine, the CDR3 has a length of 14 residues. The kept DNA is CDR3 alone, 42 bases in frame from the first base. The germline V gene sets CDR1 to MNHNS and CDR2 to SASEGT. At the junction V is shortened by 5 bases and J by 0 bases, with 7 bases in between. The time point label, as the study defines it: persistent/refractory GD, antithyroid drugs over 5 years with positive TRAb. For both TCR sequencing and RNA sequencing, RNA was extracted from PBMCs using TRIzol. Graves' disease was diagnosed according to American Thyroid Association guidelines. The patients came from an endocrinology department in Xi'an, China. Each patient gave approximately 9.7 milliliters of peripheral blood, collected in an EDTA anticoagulant tube. Ficoll Paque Plus density gradient separation was used to isolate PBMCs, and no additional T cell sorting was done. An Agilent 2100 Bioanalyzer and agarose gel were used to check RNA quality, while a NanoDrop 2000 measured RNA concentration.

The sequence was obtained from a female donor with Graves disease. This specimen was peripheral blood mononuclear cells (PBMCs), taken when the disease was refractory, from a patient treated with antithyroid drugs. In this chain, TRBV6-1 is recombined with TRBJ1-4; the D segment cannot be called with confidence. The DNA is TGTGCCAGCAGTAGCAGTTCAACTAATGAAAAACTGTTTTTT. Its coded protein is CASSSSSTNEKLFF.